This TCR beta chain was documented in a study of cytomegalovirus exposure and HLA in healthy donors. Germline values: CDR1 GTSNPN, CDR2 SVGIG (reference sequence). Between the trimmed V and J ends, which lost 0 bases and 11 bases, there was a span of 10 bases. The CDR3 has 11 residues. Whole-study findings and limits: Sequencing likely produced, as an artifact, a cluster of highly shared sequence variants. The number of N-insertions in an Asian-associated ancestry cluster was reportedly below the 666-donor mean in a later analysis. Later, TCR association rates were found to vary by HLA locus, highest for DRB1 and lowest for HLA-C.

Primers: 60 Vbeta forward and 13 Jbeta reverse. Method: immunoSEQ multiplex PCR; TCRdb's copy keeps in-frame clones and lacks some. This sample's table reports 25,000 to 40,000 clones. Concerning this clone: Its target is unknown.

It was healthy bone marrow donors who served as donors. The chain carries TRBV30 and TRBJ1-1; D unresolved. Sequencing used PBMCs. This clonotype was obtained from a man aged 35 to 55 in good health and CMV-seronegative. The CDR3 reads CAWSVRVTAFF. CDR3 bases: TGTGCCTGGAGTGTGAGGGTAACTGCTTTCTTT.